These 6 T cell receptor beta chains were all obtained from the same sample, sequenced in a study of PD-L1 blockade in urothelial cancer. Generated by immunoSEQ multiplex PCR, the TCRdb table keeps only in-frame clones and is missing some. Of under 35,000 clones in the sample, 70% to 90% are singletons; the top ten hold less than 2%. Here the sequenced sample was PBMCs, taken around atezolizumab (anti-PD-L1) treatment. The receptors come from a man aged 50-60 years with urothelial cancer.

The chain recombines TRBV30 with TRBJ2-5; the D gene is possibly TRBD2 (6 bases). The V end was cut by 2 bases, the J end by 4 bases, with 11 bases between. This CDR3 contains 13 residues. CDR1 is GTSNPN and CDR2 is SVGIG in the germline V gene (reference sequence). The chain's CDR3 is CAWSSGRGETQYF. CDR3 coding DNA: TGTGCCTGGAGTTCGGGGCGGGGAGAGACCCAGTACTTC.

This sequence joins TRBV7-9 and TRBJ1-2; a weak D match, TRBD1 (6 bases). The V gene's germline CDR1 is SEHNR and CDR2 FQNEAQ (reference sequence). V was pared by 1 base and J by 5 bases, with 20 bases between. CDR3 length: 17 amino acids. The CDR3 is CASSLDLQDRLNYGYTF. The CDR3, as DNA: TGTGCCAGCAGCTTAGATCTCCAGGACAGACTGAATTATGGCTACACCTTC.

This clone was picked up one time. The chain has TRBV4-3 and TRBJ2-3; 7 nucleotides line up with TRBD1. The germline CDR1 and CDR2 sequences are LGHNA and YSLEER. V was pared by 2 bases and J by 3 bases, with 8 bases of the junction left unmatched. The CDR3 has 16 residues. Here the CDR3 DNA reads TGCGCCAGCAGCCAAATACAGGGGTTTAGGACAGATACGCAGTATTTT. This codes for CASSQIQGFRTDTQYF.

The rearrangement links TRBV6-5 to TRBJ2-2; D may be TRBD2 (5 bases). The CDR3 contains 14 residues. The germline gives CDR1 MNHEY, CDR2 SVGAGI. V was pared by 4 bases and J by 7 bases, with 13 bases between. The CDR3 spells CASSLFRGFGELFF. The DNA for the CDR3 is TGTGCCAGCAGTTTATTTAGAGGGTTCGGGGAGCTGTTTTTT.

The rearrangement uses TRBV7-2 and TRBJ2-1; D is perhaps TRBD1 (5 bases). Germline CDR1 reads SGHTA; CDR2 reads FQGNSA. Trimming pared 6 bases from V and 2 bases from J, leaving 14 bases between. This CDR3 region has 15 residues. CDR3 sequence reads: CASRLTDVPYNEQFF. The CDR3 nucleotides are TGTGCCAGCAGACTGACAGACGTTCCCTACAATGAGCAGTTCTTC.

V gene TRBV11-2 combines with J gene TRBJ2-5, with D perhaps matching TRBD1 (5 bases). V lost 4 bases and J lost 1, with 13 bases in between. The CDR3 runs 15 residues. Looked up from germline, CDR1 is SGHAT and CDR2 is FQNNGV. The CDR3 spells CASSSLQVLQETQYF. CDR3 nucleotides: TGTGCCAGCAGCTCACTACAGGTCCTCCAAGAGACCCAGTACTTC.